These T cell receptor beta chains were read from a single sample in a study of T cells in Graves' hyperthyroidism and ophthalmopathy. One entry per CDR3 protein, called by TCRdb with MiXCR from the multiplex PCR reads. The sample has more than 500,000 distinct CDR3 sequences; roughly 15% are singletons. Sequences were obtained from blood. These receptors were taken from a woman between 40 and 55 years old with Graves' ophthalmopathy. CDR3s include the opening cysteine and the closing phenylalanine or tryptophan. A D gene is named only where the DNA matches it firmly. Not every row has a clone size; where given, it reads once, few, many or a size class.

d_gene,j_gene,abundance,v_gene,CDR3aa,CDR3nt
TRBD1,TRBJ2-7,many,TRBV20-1,CSARDRQGSYYEQYF,TGCAGTGCTAGAGACAGACAGGGATCCTACTACGAGCAGTACTTC
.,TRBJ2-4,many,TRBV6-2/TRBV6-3,CASSPLGIQDIQYF,TGTGCCAGCAGTCCTCTCGGGATTCAAGACATTCAGTACTTC
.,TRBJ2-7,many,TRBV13,CASSLGPLEQYF,TGTGCCAGCAGCTTAGGACCATTGGAGCAGTACTTC
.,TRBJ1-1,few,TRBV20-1,CSARDRRVWTEAFF,TGCAGTGCTAGAGATCGAAGGGTTTGGACTGAAGCTTTCTTT
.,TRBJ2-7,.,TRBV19,CASSPPSRRNEQYF,TGTGCCAGCTCACCACCATCCAGGCGGAACGAGCAGTACTTC
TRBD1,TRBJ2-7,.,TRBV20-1,CSAGDSPPYEQYF,TGCAGTGCTGGGGACAGTCCCCCCTACGAGCAGTACTTC
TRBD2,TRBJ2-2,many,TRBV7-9,CASSSGLEYTGELFF,TGTGCCAGCAGCTCGGGACTAGAATACACCGGGGAGCTGTTTTTT
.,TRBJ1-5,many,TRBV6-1,CASSEIYWGSNQPQHF,TGTGCCAGCAGCGAAATCTACTGGGGGAGCAATCAGCCCCAGCATTTT
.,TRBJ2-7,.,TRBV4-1,CASSFRAGSSYEQYF,TGCGCCAGCAGCTTCAGGGCAGGGAGCTCCTACGAGCAGTACTTC
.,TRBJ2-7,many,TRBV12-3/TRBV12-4,CASSTGTYYEQYF,TGTGCCAGCAGTACCGGGACTTACTACGAGCAGTACTTC
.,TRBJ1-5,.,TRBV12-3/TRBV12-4,CASSLQGSSNQPQHF,TGTGCCAGCAGCCTCCAGGGCTCAAGCAATCAGCCCCAGCATTTT
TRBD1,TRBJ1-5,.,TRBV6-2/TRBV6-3,CASRKAGGSNQPQHF,TGTGCCAGCAGAAAGGCAGGGGGCAGCAATCAGCCCCAGCATTTT
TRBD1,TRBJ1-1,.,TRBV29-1,CSVRDRKLNTEAFF,TGCAGCGTTCGGGACAGGAAGCTGAACACTGAAGCTTTCTTT
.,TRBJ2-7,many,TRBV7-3,CASAERRNYEQYF,TGTGCCAGCGCGGAGCGGAGGAACTACGAGCAGTACTTC
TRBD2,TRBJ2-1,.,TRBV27,CASSFSGIGNEQFF,TGTGCCAGCAGTTTTAGCGGGATTGGGAATGAGCAGTTCTTC
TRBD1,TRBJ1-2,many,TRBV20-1,CSAAPHDRGRGGYTF,TGCAGTGCAGCTCCTCATGACAGGGGTCGGGGAGGCTACACCTTC
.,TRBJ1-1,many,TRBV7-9,CASSLGAGASEAFF,TGTGCCAGCAGTCTCGGAGCAGGGGCCTCTGAAGCTTTCTTT
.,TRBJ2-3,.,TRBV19,CASSSLSGDTDTQYF,TGTGCCAGTAGTTCGCTTAGCGGTGACACAGATACGCAGTATTTT
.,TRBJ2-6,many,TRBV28,CASGQLGSGANVLTF,TGTGCCAGCGGACAGTTAGGCTCTGGGGCCAACGTCCTGACTTTC
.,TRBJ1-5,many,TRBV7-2,CASSLVEWGQPQHF,TGTGCCAGCAGCTTAGTGGAGTGGGGACAGCCCCAGCATTTT
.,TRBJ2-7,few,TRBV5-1,CASSSLTEYEQYF,TGCGCCAGCAGCTCTCTCACCGAATACGAGCAGTACTTC
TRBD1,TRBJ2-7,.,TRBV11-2,CASSLETSTGFASYEQYF,TGTGCCAGCAGCCTAGAGACATCGACAGGGTTTGCATCCTACGAGCAGTACTTC
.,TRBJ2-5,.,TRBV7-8,CASSLDSSGRQETQYF,TGTGCCAGCAGCTTAGATAGCAGCGGGCGACAAGAGACCCAGTACTTC
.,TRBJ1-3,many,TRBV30,CAWSGGSGNTIYF,TGTGCCTGGAGTGGAGGGTCTGGAAACACCATATATTTT
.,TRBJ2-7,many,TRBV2,CASSEAQHSYEQYF,TGTGCCAGCAGTGAAGCGCAGCACTCCTACGAGCAGTACTTC
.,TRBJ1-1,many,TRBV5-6,CASSIVWNLNTEAFF,TGTGCCAGCAGCATTGTTTGGAACCTGAACACTGAAGCTTTCTTT
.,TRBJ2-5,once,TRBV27,CASSLFAGVETQYF,TGTGCCAGCAGTTTATTTGCAGGGGTCGAGACCCAGTACTTC
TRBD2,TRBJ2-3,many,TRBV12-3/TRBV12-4,CASSAALGLASTDTQYF,TGTGCCAGCAGCGCAGCACTCGGACTAGCGAGCACAGATACGCAGTATTTT
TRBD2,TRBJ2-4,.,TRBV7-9,CASSSSAGVGKNIQYF,TGTGCCAGCAGTTCCTCAGCGGGAGTGGGCAAAAACATTCAGTACTTC
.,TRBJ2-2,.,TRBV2,CASSEQRTTGELFF,TGTGCCAGCAGTGAACAGAGGACCACCGGGGAGCTGTTTTTT
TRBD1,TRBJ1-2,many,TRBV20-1,CSARSEAGGVSYGYTF,TGCAGTGCTAGATCTGAGGCAGGGGGCGTCTCCTATGGCTACACCTTC
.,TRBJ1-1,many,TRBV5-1,CASSDSGTGEAFF,TGCGCCAGTTCCGACAGCGGGACGGGTGAAGCTTTCTTT
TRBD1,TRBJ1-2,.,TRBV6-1,CASSESRTGGYGYTF,TGTGCCAGCAGTGAATCTCGGACAGGGGGCTATGGCTACACCTTC
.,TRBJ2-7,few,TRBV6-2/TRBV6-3,CASRPYRVSSYEQYF,TGTGCCAGCAGACCCTACAGGGTTAGCTCCTACGAGCAGTACTTC
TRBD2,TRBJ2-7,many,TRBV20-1,CSANPGLAGPGGYEQYF,TGCAGTGCCAATCCCGGACTAGCGGGCCCGGGAGGGTACGAGCAGTACTTC
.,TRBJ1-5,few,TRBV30,CAWSVHSQPQHF,TGTGCCTGGAGTGTACATAGTCAGCCCCAGCATTTT
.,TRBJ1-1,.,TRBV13,CASSPSGMMNTEAFF,TGTGCCAGCAGCCCGAGCGGCATGATGAACACTGAAGCTTTCTTT
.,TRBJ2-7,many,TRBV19,CASSIAERSYEQYF,TGTGCCAGTAGTATAGCGGAGCGGTCCTACGAGCAGTACTTC
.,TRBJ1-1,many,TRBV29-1,CSVVSPLNTEAFF,TGCAGCGTTGTTTCGCCGCTGAACACTGAAGCTTTCTTT
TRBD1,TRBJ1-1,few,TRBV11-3,CASSSQQGRGTEAFF,TGTGCCAGCAGCTCGCAACAGGGGAGGGGCACTGAAGCTTTCTTT
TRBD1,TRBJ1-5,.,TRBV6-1,CASRKGQAPLHPQHF,TGTGCCAGCAGAAAAGGACAGGCCCCTCTACACCCCCAGCATTTT
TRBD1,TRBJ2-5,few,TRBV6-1,CASKSGQAGETQYF,TGTGCCAGCAAATCGGGACAGGCGGGGGAGACCCAGTACTTC
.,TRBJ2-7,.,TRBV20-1,CSARDITGSSYEQYF,TGCAGTGCTAGAGATATTACAGGGAGCTCCTACGAGCAGTACTTC
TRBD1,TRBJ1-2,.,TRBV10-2,CASSESGTGVGYTF,TGCGCCAGCAGTGAGTCCGGGACAGGGGTAGGCTACACCTTC
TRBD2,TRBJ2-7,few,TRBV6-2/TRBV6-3,CASSPHGEGTSYEQYF,TGTGCCAGCAGTCCCCACGGGGAGGGCACCTCCTACGAGCAGTACTTC
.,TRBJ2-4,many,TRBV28,CASSFSKNIQYF,TGTGCCAGCAGTTTTAGCAAAAACATTCAGTACTTC
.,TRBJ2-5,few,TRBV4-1,CASSSPPGGGETQYF,TGCGCCAGCAGTAGCCCTCCGGGGGGCGGAGAGACCCAGTACTTC
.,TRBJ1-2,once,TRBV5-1,CASSLNSDYTF,TGCGCCAGCAGCTTGAACAGTGACTACACCTTC
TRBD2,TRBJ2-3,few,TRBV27,CASSPLWAGEIDTQYF,TGTGCCAGCAGTCCACTGTGGGCGGGAGAAATAGATACGCAGTATTTT
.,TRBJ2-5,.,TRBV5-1,CASSSTIGSGETQYF,TGCGCCAGCAGCTCGACCATAGGGAGCGGAGAGACCCAGTACTTC